What follows is one T cell receptor beta chain and its context. The data derive from a study of memory CD4+ T cells and cytomegalovirus serostatus. The sort gate was single viable CD3+CD4+CD8-CD45RO+ cells for memory CD4+ T cells. Repertoires were generated with immunoSEQ multiplex PCR, while TCRdb's copy carries only in-frame clones and drops some. Of some 60,000 clones in the sample, about 80% were seen once. V was clipped by 1 base and J by 0 bases, with 7 bases between them. This CDR3 comprises 15 residues. The V gene's germline CDR1 is SEHNR and CDR2 FQNEAQ (reference sequence). The sample was memory CD4+ T cells from blood. The chain couples TRBV7-9 to TRBJ2-1; D is unclear. This sequence originates from an adult in good health and CMV-seropositive. DNA for the CDR3: TGTGCCAGCAGCTTAGGGAAAAGCTCCTACAATGAGCAGTTCTTC. Its protein product is CASSLGKSSYNEQFF.